One sample yielded the 17 T cell receptor beta chains listed below, sequenced in a study of post-analysis software for immune sequencing data. Prepared TCR beta cDNA libraries contained unique molecular identifiers. TCRdb fed the PCR reads into MiXCR, producing one record per CDR3 protein. The sample lists 750,000 to 950,000 distinct CDR3 sequences, about 50% occurring once. Findings of the study overall: The study found TRBV5-6, TRBV5-1 and TRBV20-1 among roughly 5 TRBV segments more frequent in patients than controls.

These receptors are not linked to any known antigen. The sample comprised blood. These TCRs come from a girl aged 10 to 17 with multiple sclerosis.

V gene TRBV27 combines with J gene TRBJ2-1; D uncertain. From germline, CDR1 is MNHEY and CDR2 SMNVEV (reference sequence). This CDR3 spans 12 amino acids. Trimming shortened V by 6 bases and J by 8 bases, and 11 bases separated the two germline ends. Here the CDR3 reads CASRSRSDEQFF. The CDR3 DNA follows: TGTGCCAGCAGAAGCCGGAGTGATGAGCAGTTCTTC.

The chain employs TRBV5-1 and TRBJ2-7; 8 bases match TRBD1. The CDR3 loop spans 15 amino acids. J gave up 6 bases and V 4 bases, and 12 bases lay outside the gene matches. Germline lookup yields CDR1 SGHRS and CDR2 YFSETQ. CDR3 region: CASSVQGQDVGEQYF. The CDR3 nucleotides are TGCGCCAGCAGCGTACAGGGACAGGACGTTGGCGAGCAGTACTTC.

The chain employs TRBV11-2 and TRBJ2-5, with D possibly TRBD2 on 5 matching bases. Trimming pared 11 bases from V and 11 bases from J, leaving 21 bases between. Looked up from germline, CDR1 is SGHAT and CDR2 is FQNNGV. The CDR3 is 12 amino acids. CDR3 protein: CAVTSLGNTQYF. As DNA, the CDR3 is TGTGCCGTAACCTCACTAGGGAACACTCAGTACTTC.

The genes are TRBV6-6 and TRBJ1-1; a possible D gene is TRBD1 (5 bases). V was clipped by 0 bases and J by 0 bases, with 14 bases between them. Germline loops: CDR1 MNHNY, CDR2 SVGAGI (reference sequence). CDR3 size: 17 residues. CDR3: CASSYSRGRSMNTEAFF. In DNA form, the CDR3 reads TGTGCCAGCAGTTACTCCCGGGGCAGGTCCATGAACACTGAAGCTTTCTTT.

This clonotype was counted only a few times. A read error is possible here, since a much larger clone lies one base away. The J gene is TRBJ2-6, the V gene TRBV29-1, with TRBD1 as a possible D gene (6 bases). The V end was cut by 1 base, the J end by 0 bases, with 16 bases between. The CDR3 totals 18 residues. Looked up from germline, CDR1 is SQVTM and CDR2 is ANQGSEA. This CDR3 is CSVEVGGACSSGANVLTF. DNA for the CDR3: TGCAGCGTTGAAGTTGGGGGCGCATGTTCCTCTGGGGCCAACGTCCTGACTTTC.

The V and J genes are TRBV20-1 and TRBJ1-1; D is undetermined. This CDR3 has 13 residues. Germline-derived CDR1 and CDR2 are DFQATT and SNEGSKA (reference sequence). Trimming cost V 0 bases and J 0 bases, with 5 bases left between them. The CDR3 coding sequence is TGCAGTGCTAGAGACCACCTGAACACTGAAGCTTTCTTT. It yields the protein CSARDHLNTEAFF.

The chain joins TRBV29-1 to TRBJ2-5, with D possibly matching TRBD1 (6 bases). The CDR3 has 15 amino acids. CDR1 and CDR2 from the germline V gene are SQVTM and ANQGSEA. V dropped 1 base and J dropped 2 bases, with 14 bases sitting between them. CDR3 DNA: TGCAGCGTTGAAGCGAGGGGGTTGGCACAAGAGACCCAGTACTTC. It specifies CSVEARGLAQETQYF.

This chain links TRBV12-3 or TRBV12-4 with TRBJ2-1, with D perhaps TRBD2 (5 bases). The CDR3 contains 14 residues. The V and J ends lost 5 bases and 4 bases respectively, with 12 bases between them. CDR3 in amino acids: CASSRSGRYNEQFF. In DNA, the CDR3 is TGTGCCAGCAGTCGGTCGGGAAGATACAATGAGCAGTTCTTC.

This clonotype was recorded a few times. The rearrangement uses TRBV12-3 or TRBV12-4 and TRBJ2-1, with TRBD2 identical over 7 bases. CDR3 length: 13 residues. With V trimmed by 10 bases and J by 5 bases, 8 bases remained unmatched. In DNA, the CDR3 is TGTGCCACCCGGCTAGCGGTAGACAATGAGCAGTTCTTC. It codes for CATRLAVDNEQFF.

This clonotype was seen once. This chain connects TRBV7-9 to TRBJ1-2, with unresolved D. Germline loops: CDR1 SEHNR, CDR2 FQNEAQ (reference sequence). V dropped 7 bases and J dropped 4 bases, with 16 bases sitting between them. There are 14 residues in the CDR3. CDR3 sequence reads: CASTLPSGSYGYTF. DNA of the CDR3: TGTGCCAGCACCCTACCGTCGGGGTCCTATGGCTACACCTTC.

The chain has TRBV7-9 and TRBJ2-4, with D perhaps given as TRBD1 or TRBD2 (5 bases each). The better agreement between TRBJ2-7 and the DNA end casts doubt on the J call. Germline CDR1 SEHNR, CDR2 FQNEAQ (reference sequence). CDR3 length equals 15 residues. Here the CDR3 reads CASSTLRDGNYEQYF. As DNA, the CDR3 is TGTGCCAGCAGCACGCTCCGGGACGGTAACTACGAGCAGTACTTC.

The chain carries TRBV6-1 and TRBJ2-1; TRBD1 might be the D (5 bases). V lost 8 bases and J lost 0, with 14 bases in between. This CDR3 has 15 amino acids. Germline V gives CDR1 MNHNS, CDR2 SASEGT. CDR3 sequence (DNA): TGTGCCAGCCAGGGTCTTTCGAGCTCCTACAATGAGCAGTTCTTC. This sequence encodes CASQGLSSSYNEQFF.

The chain recombines TRBV5-1 with TRBJ2-7, with TRBD1 as a possible D gene (5 bases). With 4 bases removed from V and 1 base from J, the gap between germline ends came to 12 bases. CDR1 is SGHRS and CDR2 is YFSETQ in the germline V gene. The CDR3 is made up of 14 amino acids. The CDR3 bases are TGCGCCAGCAGCCCCATAGACAGTTCCTACGAGCAGTACTTC. Translating it yields CASSPIDSSYEQYF.

The chain couples TRBV4-1 to TRBJ1-1; D may be TRBD1 (5 bases). V was trimmed by 2 bases and J by 4 bases, leaving 14 bases between them. The CDR3 loop spans 15 amino acids. CDR1 MGHRA and CDR2 YSYEKL come from the germline V gene. Here the CDR3 reads CASSQQPGRATEAFF. Written as DNA, the CDR3 is TGCGCCAGCAGCCAACAGCCAGGGAGAGCCACTGAAGCTTTCTTT.

This CDR3 is CASRPGTSGSPLHF. CDR3 DNA sequence: TGTGCCAGCAGACCCGGGACCAGTGGCTCACCCCTCCACTTT. The chain has TRBV2 and TRBJ1-6, with a possible D match to TRBD1 (5 bases). Trimming took off 6 bases at V and 10 bases at J, with 16 bases between the two ends. The germline CDR1 and CDR2 sequences are SNHLY and FYNNEI. The CDR3 totals 14 residues.

The V gene is TRBV2, the J gene TRBJ1-6, with 9 bases lining up with TRBD1. The CDR3 is 15 amino acids. From germline, CDR1 is SNHLY and CDR2 FYNNEI. V gave up 6 bases and J gave up 10 bases; unmatched junction bases: 10. The CDR3 coding sequence is TGTGCCAGCAGCGAGACCGGGACAGGGAAATCACCCCTCCACTTT. This encodes CASSETGTGKSPLHF.

This sequence joins TRBV4-1 and TRBJ2-1; 12 positions agree with TRBD2. The V and J ends lost 1 base and 4 bases, in that order; junction bases with no gene match: 8. Germline-derived CDR1 and CDR2 are MGHRA and YSYEKL. The CDR3 runs 18 residues. CDR3 DNA: TGCGCCAGCAGCCAAGTCCTCGGACTAGCGGGAAGATACAATGAGCAGTTCTTC. Translated, it gives CASSQVLGLAGRYNEQFF.